This T cell receptor (beta chain) emerged from a study of post-analysis software for immune sequencing data (dated by TCRdb to between 2015 and 2017). Regarding the study in general: The recorded disease courses included relapsing-remitting, secondary progressive and progressive-relapsing multiple sclerosis, and some patients had no subtype annotation. A subset of samples was prepared in parallel using single-end sample barcoding, then pooled and co-amplified after Illumina adapter ligation. The patient repertoires were set against 10 or so previously published healthy control repertoires from donors whose ages ranged from roughly 6 to 27 years.

About this clonotype itself: The antigen it recognizes is unknown. The germline gene is not matched at one end of the junction; a read error may be the cause.

To demonstrate the VDJtools post-analysis software, the study profiled TCR beta repertoires from the peripheral blood of about 13 young patients with multiple sclerosis. The multiple sclerosis patients were children and adolescents ranging in age from about 6 to 16 years. General study outcomes and caveats: Multiple sclerosis patients had significantly lower normalized Chao1 diversity than controls, a result that suggests substantial peripheral T-cell clonal expansion. Direct clustering with F measure showed strong co-clustering of samples prepared in the same batch, prompting a batch-effect correction. The control group was slightly older than the multiple sclerosis patient group. Patients showed significantly higher frequencies than controls for a handful of TRBV segments, among them TRBV5-6, TRBV5-1 and TRBV20-1.

The germline V gene supplies CDR1 SGHRS and CDR2 YFSETQ. Reading from cysteine to phenylalanine, the CDR3 counts 15 amino acids. CDR3 DNA only is kept here, 45 bases in frame from base 1. The protocol used for the library was PCR. Sequencing took place on an Illumina HiSeq 2500. Unique molecular identifiers were incorporated into TCR beta cDNA libraries to reduce PCR and sequencing biases. Every 1 to 10 million input T cells yielded approximately 500,000 cDNA molecules, meaning each molecule approximated one T cell. The patient libraries were prepared and sequenced with the same protocol used for the earlier healthy control dataset. Within a given batch, samples were prepared together, multiplexed and sequenced on the same HiSeq lane. As for the original processing: Raw barcoded reads were processed with MIGEC, and single-read molecular identifier groups were discarded before consensus assembly and CDR3 extraction. Clonotype tables were post-analysed with VDJtools, and diversity was normalized by down-sampling all datasets to the smallest sample size. In repertoire overlap clustering, CDR3 amino acid sequences, but not nucleotide sequences, were matched to correct batch-related cross-sample contamination. The public reads were reanalyzed by TCRdb: fastp trimming at Q25, MiXCR alignment, in-frame beta chains only. Rows with one shared CDR3 protein collapse into an entry with the most common genes and DNA. The V and J calls were determined by TCRdb, not by the authors. Within this sample are 740,000 or so distinct CDR3 sequences, with roughly half of them counted one time only. About 4.8% of the sample goes to the ten largest clones.

Material for sequencing was blood. The clonotype was recovered from a girl under 18 with multiple sclerosis. The chain joins TRBV5-1 to TRBJ1-1, with a tentative D gene TRBD1 over 5 matching bases. The nucleotide sequence is TGCGCCAACAGCTTGTCGAGGGGTATGAACACTGAAGCTTTCTTT. It codes for CANSLSRGMNTEAFF.